This T cell receptor beta chain was captured by sequencing in a study of T-cell reconstitution after alpha-beta-depleted transplantation in children. In regard to this clonotype: The antigen is not known.

Study-level points and caveats: Reportedly, only several hundred clones from non-depleted graft cells drove alpha-beta T-cell counts at about two months. Recipient T cells and thymic progenitors that survived gave rise to the high TCRbeta diversity observed at day 60 in some patients. After one year, T-cell counts and TCRbeta diversity mostly came from new T cells.

The germline V and J ends were trimmed by 1 base and 1 base, with 17 bases remaining between them. The CDR3 spans 16 residues. Per germline, CDR1 DFQATT and CDR2 SNEGSKA (reference sequence). During its preparation, the TCRbeta library received unique molecular identifiers. TCRdb passed the PCR reads through MiXCR, listing each CDR3 protein once. This sample yields hundreds of thousands of distinct CDR3 sequences, of which 13% are seen a single time; 0.79% belongs to the top ten. The receptor comes from a girl aged 2 to 10 with congenital amegakaryocytic thrombocytopenia, due to receive a stem cell transplant. The material was PBMCs, obtained before TCRalphabeta/CD19-depleted stem cell transplant. This chain joins TRBV20-1 and TRBJ2-7, with TRBD1 as a possible D gene (7 bases). The DNA of the CDR3 is TGCAGTGCTAGAGGGGGGGATGCAGGGGGGTCCTACGAGCAGTACTTC. It yields the protein CSARGGDAGGSYEQYF.